This T cell receptor beta chain was obtained from a study of OX40 agonist ivuxolimab in advanced cancers. Regarding the complete study: Ivuxolimab, which targeted the costimulatory receptor OX40 (CD134), was an agonistic, fully human IgG2 monoclonal antibody. Of the approximately 50 dose-escalation patients, hepatocellular carcinoma was present in about 19, melanoma in roughly 15, renal cell carcinoma in 9 and head and neck cancer in 9. Patients were allowed to have had prior anti-PD-1, anti-PD-L1 or anti-CTLA-4 therapy, and roughly 40% of the dose-escalation patients had been treated with checkpoint inhibitors. Peripheral TCRbeta sequencing aimed to test whether ivuxolimab altered TCR sequence diversity and caused clonal T-cell expansion. Intravenous ivuxolimab was administered to patients every 2 weeks at six dose levels: 0.01, 0.1, 0.3, 1.5, 3 and 10 mg/kg. The paper describes the monotherapy dose-escalation part (N ≈ 52 patients) of the phase I trial of ivuxolimab. Partial responses occurred in three dose-escalation patients: two with cutaneous melanoma and one with hepatocellular carcinoma. The dose-escalation cohort was almost 85% male with a mean age of about 60 years, ranging from roughly 20 to 85. General conclusions and limits of the study: After ivuxolimab, more expanded clones were found on average in CD8+ T cells than in CD4+ T cells. Partial responders in the 0.1-3.0 mg/kg groups had among the lowest normalized peripheral clonal expansion, especially among CD8+ T cells. Clonal expansion of both CD4+ and CD8+ blood T cells was observed from baseline to week 6 at doses 0.1 to 3.0 mg/kg. Low levels of normalized T-cell clonal expansion were also shown by some nonresponding patients. The antigen specificity of the clonally expanded peripheral T cells was not determined.

Patients with autoimmune disease history or receiving systemic immunosuppression were excluded from the trial. In every dose cohort, peripheral blood was drawn for TCR sequencing at baseline, cycle 4 day 1, and cycle 7 day 1. Samples came from an open-label, multicenter, first-in-human phase I dose-escalation trial of ivuxolimab. Adults with locally advanced or metastatic melanoma, renal cell, hepatocellular, or head and neck squamous cell carcinoma were enrolled in the trial. CD4+ and CD8+ T cells were sorted separately from peripheral blood before TCR sequencing. Taken from the germline V gene, the CDR1 and CDR2 loops are MNHNS and SASEGT. At the junction V is shortened by 8 bases and J by 4 bases, with 18 bases in between. The CDR3 goes from the cysteine to the phenylalanine over 15 residues. Only the CDR3 region is kept as DNA, spanning 45 bases read in frame from base 1. About this clone: Which antigen it targets is not known. No clone much larger than this one lies a single base away; base qualities are absent.

Genomic DNA was extracted from sorted cells for sequencing of the TCRbeta CDR3 region. The immunoSEQ Assay was used to sequence the TCRbeta CDR3 regions. Not all clones reach the TCRdb copy of this immuneACCESS table, which keeps in-frame sequences only. Checked studies attribute under half of the gap to unresolved V genes and leave the rest unexplained. In this sample the table shows 50,000 to 75,000 clones, roughly nine tenths of which occur a single time. Of the sample, 0.62% falls within the top ten clones. The sample consisted of CD4+ or CD8+ T cells sorted from blood, taken in a trial of the OX40 agonist ivuxolimab. Recombination linked TRBV6-1 to TRBJ1-5; matching of 5 bases hints at TRBD1 as the D gene. The TCR sequence derives from an adult with an advanced solid tumor such as melanoma, head and neck, liver or kidney cancer. The DNA reads TGTGCCAGCTCCACAGGCAGCCAAGCAAATCAGCCCCAGCATTTT. This sequence encodes CASSTGSQANQPQHF.